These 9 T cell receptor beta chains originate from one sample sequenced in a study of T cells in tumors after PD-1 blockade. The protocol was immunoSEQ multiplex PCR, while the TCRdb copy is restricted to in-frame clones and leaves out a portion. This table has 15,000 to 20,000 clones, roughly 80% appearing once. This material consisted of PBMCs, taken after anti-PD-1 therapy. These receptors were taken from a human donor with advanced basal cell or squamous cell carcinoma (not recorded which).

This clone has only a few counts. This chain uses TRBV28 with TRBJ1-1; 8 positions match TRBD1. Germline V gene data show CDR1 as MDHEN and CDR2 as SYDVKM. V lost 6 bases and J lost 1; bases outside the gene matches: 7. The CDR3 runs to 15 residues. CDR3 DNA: TGTGCCAGCAGGATACCAGGGGGCGGGAACACTGAAGCTTTCTTT. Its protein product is CASRIPGGGNTEAFF.

The CDR3 DNA reads as TGTGCCAGCAGCCCCTTAATGGGGGAGAGTGCAGCTTTCTTT. It codes for CASSPLMGESAAFF. The chain carries TRBV4-2 and TRBJ1-1; a weak D match, TRBD1 (5 bases). In germline, CDR1 is LGHNA, CDR2 YNFKEQ. The CDR3 has 14 residues. V was pared by 4 bases and J by 10 bases, with 19 bases between.

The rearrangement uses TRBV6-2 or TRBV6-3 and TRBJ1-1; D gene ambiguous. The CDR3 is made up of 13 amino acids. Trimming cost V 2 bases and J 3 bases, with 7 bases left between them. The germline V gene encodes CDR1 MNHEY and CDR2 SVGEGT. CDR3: CASSYLFHTEAFF. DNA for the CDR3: TGTGCCAGCAGTTACCTATTTCACACTGAAGCTTTCTTT.

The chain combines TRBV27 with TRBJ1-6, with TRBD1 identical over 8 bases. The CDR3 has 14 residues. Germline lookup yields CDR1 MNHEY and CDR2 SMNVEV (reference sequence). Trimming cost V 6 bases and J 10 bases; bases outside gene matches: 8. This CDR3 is CASRDRTGRSPLHF. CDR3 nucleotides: TGTGCCAGCAGAGACCGGACAGGGCGCTCACCCCTCCACTTT.

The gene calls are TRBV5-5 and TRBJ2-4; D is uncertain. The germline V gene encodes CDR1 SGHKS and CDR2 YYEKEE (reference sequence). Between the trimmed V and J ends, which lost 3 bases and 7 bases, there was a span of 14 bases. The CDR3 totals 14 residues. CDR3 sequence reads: CASSWSQSPNIQYF. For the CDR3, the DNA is TGTGCCAGCAGCTGGTCTCAGTCTCCTAACATTCAGTACTTC.

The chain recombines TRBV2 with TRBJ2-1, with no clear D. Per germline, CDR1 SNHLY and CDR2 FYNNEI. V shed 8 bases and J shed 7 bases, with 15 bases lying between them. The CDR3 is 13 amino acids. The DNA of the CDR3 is TGTGCCAGCCGTCGGGTCGCTGGGAATGAGCAGTTCTTC. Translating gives CASRRVAGNEQFF. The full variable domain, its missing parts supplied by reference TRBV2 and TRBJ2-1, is EPEVTQTPSHQVTQMGQEVILRCVPISNHLYFYWYRQILGQKVEFLVSFYNNEISEKSEIFDDQFSVERPDGSNFTLKIRSTKLEDSAMYFCASRRVAGNEQFFGPGTRLTVL.

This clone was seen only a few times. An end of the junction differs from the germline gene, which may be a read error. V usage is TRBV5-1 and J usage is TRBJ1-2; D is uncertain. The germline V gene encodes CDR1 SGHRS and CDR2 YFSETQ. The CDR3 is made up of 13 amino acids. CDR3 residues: CASRLEPNYGYTF. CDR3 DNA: TGCGCCAGCAGATTGGAGCCTAACTATGGCTACACCTTC.

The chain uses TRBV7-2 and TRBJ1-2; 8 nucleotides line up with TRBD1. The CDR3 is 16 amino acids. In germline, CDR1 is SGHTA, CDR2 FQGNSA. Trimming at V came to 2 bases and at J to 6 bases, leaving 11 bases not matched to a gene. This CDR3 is CASSLFGTGPRNGYTF. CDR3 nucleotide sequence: TGTGCCAGCAGCTTATTTGGGACAGGCCCCCGGAATGGCTACACCTTC.

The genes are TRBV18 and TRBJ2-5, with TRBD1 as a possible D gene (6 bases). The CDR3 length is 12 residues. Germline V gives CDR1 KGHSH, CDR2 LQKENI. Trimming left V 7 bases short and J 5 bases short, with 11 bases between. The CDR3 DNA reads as TGTGCCAGCTACAGGGAAGGGGAGACCCAGTACTTC. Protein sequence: CASYREGETQYF.